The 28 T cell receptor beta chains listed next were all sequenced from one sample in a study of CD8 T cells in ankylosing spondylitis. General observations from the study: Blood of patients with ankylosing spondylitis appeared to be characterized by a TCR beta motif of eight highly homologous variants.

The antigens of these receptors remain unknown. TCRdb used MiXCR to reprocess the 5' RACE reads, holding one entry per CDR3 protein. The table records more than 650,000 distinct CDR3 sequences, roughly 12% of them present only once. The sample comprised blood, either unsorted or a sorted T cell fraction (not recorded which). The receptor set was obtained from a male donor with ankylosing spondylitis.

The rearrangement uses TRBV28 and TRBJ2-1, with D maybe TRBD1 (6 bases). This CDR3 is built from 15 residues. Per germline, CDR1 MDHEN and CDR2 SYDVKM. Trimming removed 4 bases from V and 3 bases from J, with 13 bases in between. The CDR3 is CASSSDRTHYNEQFF. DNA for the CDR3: TGTGCCAGCAGTTCAGACAGGACTCACTACAATGAGCAGTTCTTC.

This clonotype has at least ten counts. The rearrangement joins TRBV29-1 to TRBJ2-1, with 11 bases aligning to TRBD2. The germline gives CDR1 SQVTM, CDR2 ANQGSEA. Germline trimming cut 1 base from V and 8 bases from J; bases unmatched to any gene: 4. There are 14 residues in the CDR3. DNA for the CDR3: TGCAGCGTTGAAGTACTAGCGGGAGTGGATGAGCAGTTCTTC. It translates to CSVEVLAGVDEQFF.

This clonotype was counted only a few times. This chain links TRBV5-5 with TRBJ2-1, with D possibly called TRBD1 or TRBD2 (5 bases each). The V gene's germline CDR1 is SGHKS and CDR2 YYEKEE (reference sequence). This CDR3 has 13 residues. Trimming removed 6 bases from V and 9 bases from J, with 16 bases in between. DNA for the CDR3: TGTGCCAGCACCGGGGCCCGAGGGGCTGAGCAGTTCTTC. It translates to CASTGARGAEQFF.

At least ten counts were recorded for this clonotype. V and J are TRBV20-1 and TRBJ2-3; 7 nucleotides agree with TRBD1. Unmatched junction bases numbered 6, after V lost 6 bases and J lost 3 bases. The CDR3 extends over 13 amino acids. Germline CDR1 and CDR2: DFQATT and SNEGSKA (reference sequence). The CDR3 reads CSATEDRTDTQYF. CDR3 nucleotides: TGCAGTGCGACCGAGGACAGGACAGATACGCAGTATTTT.

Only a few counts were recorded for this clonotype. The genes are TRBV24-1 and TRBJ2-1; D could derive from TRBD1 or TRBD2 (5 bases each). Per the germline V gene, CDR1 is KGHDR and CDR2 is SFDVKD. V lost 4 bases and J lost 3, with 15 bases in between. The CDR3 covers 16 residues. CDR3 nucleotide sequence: TGTGCCACCAGTGACCGGACAAGGGGAGTCTACAATGAGCAGTTCTTC. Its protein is CATSDRTRGVYNEQFF.

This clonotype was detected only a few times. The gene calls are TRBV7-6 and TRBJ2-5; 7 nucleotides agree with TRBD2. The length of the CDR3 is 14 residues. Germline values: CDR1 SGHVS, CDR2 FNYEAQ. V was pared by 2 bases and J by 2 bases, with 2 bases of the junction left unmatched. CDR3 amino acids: CASSLKAGQETQYF. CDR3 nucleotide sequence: TGTGCCAGCAGCTTAAAAGCGGGGCAAGAGACCCAGTACTTC.

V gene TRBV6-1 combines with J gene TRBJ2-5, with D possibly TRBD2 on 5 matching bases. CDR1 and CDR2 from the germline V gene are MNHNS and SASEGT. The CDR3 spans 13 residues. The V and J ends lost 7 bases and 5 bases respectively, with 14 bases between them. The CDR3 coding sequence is TGTGCCAGCAAGTACGGGGATTCGGAGACCCAGTACTTC. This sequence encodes CASKYGDSETQYF.

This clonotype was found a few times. CDR3 loop: CSASPHFDEKLFF. Written as DNA, the CDR3 is TGCAGTGCTAGTCCGCATTTCGACGAAAAACTGTTTTTT. V gene TRBV20-1 combines with J gene TRBJ1-4; the D is unclear. Germline-derived CDR1 and CDR2 are DFQATT and SNEGSKA (reference sequence). The CDR3 is 13 residues long. V lost 3 bases to trimming and J lost 8 bases, with 13 bases between them.

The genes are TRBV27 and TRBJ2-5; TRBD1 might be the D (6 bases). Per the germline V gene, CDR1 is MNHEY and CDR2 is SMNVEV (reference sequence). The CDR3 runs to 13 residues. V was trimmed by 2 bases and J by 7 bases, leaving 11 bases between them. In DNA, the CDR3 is TGTGCCAGCAGTTTAAACAGGGATGGGACCCAGTACTTC. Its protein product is CASSLNRDGTQYF.

CDR3 DNA: TGCGCCAGCAGCAGTACTAGCGGGAGATGGTATGAGCAGTTCTTC. Translation gives CASSSTSGRWYEQFF. This chain joins TRBV5-1 and TRBJ2-1; 11 nucleotides agree with TRBD2. This CDR3 has 15 amino acids. V dropped 4 bases and J dropped 8; count of bases not matched to a gene: 8. Germline lookup yields CDR1 SGHRS and CDR2 YFSETQ.

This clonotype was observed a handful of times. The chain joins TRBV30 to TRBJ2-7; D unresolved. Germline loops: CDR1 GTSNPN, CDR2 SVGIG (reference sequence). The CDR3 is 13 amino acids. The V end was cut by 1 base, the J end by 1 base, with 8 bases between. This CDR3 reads CAWSDGRSYEQYF. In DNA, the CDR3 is TGTGCCTGGAGTGATGGCCGATCCTACGAGCAGTACTTC.

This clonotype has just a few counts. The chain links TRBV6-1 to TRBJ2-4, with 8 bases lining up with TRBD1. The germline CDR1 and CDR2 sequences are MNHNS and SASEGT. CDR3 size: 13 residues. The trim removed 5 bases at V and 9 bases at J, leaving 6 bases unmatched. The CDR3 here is CASSPDRDSIQYF. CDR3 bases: TGTGCCAGCAGTCCGGACAGGGACAGCATTCAGTACTTC.

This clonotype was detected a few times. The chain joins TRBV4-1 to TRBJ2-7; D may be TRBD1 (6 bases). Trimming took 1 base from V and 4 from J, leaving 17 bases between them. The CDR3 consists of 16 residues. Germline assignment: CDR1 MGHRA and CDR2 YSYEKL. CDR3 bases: TGCGCCAGCAGCCAAGTCGGGACACTTAGGAGGTACGAGCAGTACTTC. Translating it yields CASSQVGTLRRYEQYF.

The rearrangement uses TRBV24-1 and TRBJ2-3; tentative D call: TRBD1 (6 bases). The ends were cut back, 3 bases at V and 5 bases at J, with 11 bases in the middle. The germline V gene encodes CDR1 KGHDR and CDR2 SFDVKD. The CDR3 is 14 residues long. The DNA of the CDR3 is TGTGCCACCAGTGATACCTTGACAGGAGATACGCAGTATTTT. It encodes CATSDTLTGDTQYF.

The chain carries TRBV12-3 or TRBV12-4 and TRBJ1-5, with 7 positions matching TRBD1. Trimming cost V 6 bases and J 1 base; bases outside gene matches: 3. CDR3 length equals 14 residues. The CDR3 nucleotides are TGTGCCAGCAGCAAGGGGGCGAGCAATCAGCCCCAGCATTTT. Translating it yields CASSKGASNQPQHF.

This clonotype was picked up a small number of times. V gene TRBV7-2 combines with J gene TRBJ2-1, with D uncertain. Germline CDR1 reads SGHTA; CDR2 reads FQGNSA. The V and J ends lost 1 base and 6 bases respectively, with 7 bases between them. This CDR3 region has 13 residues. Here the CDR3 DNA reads TGTGCCAGCAGCTTAGTCGGACGCAATGAGCAGTTCTTC. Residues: CASSLVGRNEQFF.

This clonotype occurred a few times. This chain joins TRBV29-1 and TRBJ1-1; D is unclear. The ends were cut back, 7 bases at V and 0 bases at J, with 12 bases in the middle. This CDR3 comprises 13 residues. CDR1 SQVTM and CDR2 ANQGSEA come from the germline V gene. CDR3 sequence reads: CSARRVLNTEAFF. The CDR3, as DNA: TGCAGCGCCAGGCGGGTCCTGAACACTGAAGCTTTCTTT.

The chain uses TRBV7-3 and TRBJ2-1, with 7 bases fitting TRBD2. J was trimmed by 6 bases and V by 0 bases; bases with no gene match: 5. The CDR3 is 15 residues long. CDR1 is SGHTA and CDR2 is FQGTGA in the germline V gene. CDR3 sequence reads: CASSLTLGGTNEQFF. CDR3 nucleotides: TGTGCCAGCAGCTTAACGCTGGGGGGGACCAATGAGCAGTTCTTC.

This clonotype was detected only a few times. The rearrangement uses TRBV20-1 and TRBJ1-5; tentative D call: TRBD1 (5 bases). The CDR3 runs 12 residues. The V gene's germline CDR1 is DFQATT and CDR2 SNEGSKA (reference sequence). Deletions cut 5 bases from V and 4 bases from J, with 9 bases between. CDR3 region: CSAADRNQPQHF. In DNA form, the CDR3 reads TGCAGTGCTGCCGACAGAAATCAGCCCCAGCATTTT.

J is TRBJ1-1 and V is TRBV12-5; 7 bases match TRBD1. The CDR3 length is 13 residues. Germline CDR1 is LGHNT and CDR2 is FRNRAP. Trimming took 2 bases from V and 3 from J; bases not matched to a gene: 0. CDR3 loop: CASGLQGDTEAFF. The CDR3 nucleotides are TGTGCTAGTGGTTTGCAGGGGGACACTGAAGCTTTCTTT.

The CDR3 nucleotides are TGCAGTGCTAGGGTCGCTTACATGAACACCGGGGAGCTGTTTTTT. Its translation is CSARVAYMNTGELFF. The gene calls are TRBV20-1 and TRBJ2-2; D call uncertain. The CDR3 is 15 amino acids. V was cut by 3 bases and J by 1 base, with 12 bases left in between. Germline CDR1 reads DFQATT; CDR2 reads SNEGSKA (reference sequence).

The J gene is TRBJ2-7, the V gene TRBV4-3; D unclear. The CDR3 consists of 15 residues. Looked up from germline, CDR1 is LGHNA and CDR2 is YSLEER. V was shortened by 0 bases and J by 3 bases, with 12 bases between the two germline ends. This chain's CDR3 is CASSQEPLNFYEQYF. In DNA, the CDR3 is TGCGCCAGCAGCCAAGAGCCCCTCAATTTCTACGAGCAGTACTTC.

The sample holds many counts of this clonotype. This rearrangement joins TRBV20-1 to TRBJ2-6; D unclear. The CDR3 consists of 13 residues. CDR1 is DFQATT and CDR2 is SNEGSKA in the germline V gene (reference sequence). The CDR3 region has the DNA TGCAGCGCCCGGGTCTCTGGGGCCAACGTCCTGACTTTC. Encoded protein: CSARVSGANVLTF.

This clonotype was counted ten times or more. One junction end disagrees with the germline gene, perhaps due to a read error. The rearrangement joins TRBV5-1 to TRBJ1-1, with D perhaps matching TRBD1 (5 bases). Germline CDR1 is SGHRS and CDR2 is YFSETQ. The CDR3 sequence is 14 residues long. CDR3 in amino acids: CASSLVAGDTEAFF. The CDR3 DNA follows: TGTGCCAGCAGCTTAGTGGCGGGGGACACTGAAGCTTTCTTT.

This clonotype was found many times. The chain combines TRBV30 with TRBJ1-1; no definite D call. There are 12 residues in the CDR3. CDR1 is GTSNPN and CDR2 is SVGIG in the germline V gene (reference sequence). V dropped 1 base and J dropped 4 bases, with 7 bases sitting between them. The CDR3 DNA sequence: TGTGCCTGGAGTGCAACAATCACTGAAGCTTTCTTT. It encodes CAWSATITEAFF.

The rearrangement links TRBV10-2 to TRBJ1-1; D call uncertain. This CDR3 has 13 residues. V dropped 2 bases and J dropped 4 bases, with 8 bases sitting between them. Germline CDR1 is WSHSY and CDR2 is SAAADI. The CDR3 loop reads CASSEGLGTEAFF. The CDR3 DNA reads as TGCGCCAGCAGTGAGGGCCTCGGCACTGAAGCTTTCTTT.

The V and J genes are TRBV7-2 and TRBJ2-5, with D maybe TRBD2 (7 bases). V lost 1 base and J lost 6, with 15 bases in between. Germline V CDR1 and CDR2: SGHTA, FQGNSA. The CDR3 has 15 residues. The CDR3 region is CASSLDGGAGKTQYF. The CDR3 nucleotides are TGTGCCAGCAGCTTAGATGGGGGGGCGGGTAAGACCCAGTACTTC.

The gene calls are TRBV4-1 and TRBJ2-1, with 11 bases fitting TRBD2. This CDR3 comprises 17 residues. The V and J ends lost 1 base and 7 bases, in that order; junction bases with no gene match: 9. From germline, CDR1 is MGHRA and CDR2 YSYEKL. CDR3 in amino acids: CASSQGVAGGRRNEQFF. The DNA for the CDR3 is TGCGCCAGCAGCCAAGGAGTAGCGGGAGGGCGGCGAAATGAGCAGTTCTTC.